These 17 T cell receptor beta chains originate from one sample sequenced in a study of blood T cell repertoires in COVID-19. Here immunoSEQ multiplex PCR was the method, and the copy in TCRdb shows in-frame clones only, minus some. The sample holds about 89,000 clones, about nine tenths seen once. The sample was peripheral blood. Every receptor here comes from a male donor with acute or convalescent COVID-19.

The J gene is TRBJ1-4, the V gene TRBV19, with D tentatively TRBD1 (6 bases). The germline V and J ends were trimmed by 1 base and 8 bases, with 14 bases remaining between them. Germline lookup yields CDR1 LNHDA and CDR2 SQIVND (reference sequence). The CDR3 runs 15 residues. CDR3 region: CASSIGGGAGEKLFF. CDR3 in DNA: TGTGCCAGTAGTATAGGCGGGGGCGCGGGGGAAAAACTGTTTTTT.

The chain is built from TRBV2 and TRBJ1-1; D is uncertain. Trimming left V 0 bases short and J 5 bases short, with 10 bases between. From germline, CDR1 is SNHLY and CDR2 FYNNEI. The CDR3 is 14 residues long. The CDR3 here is CASSEASDRTEAFF. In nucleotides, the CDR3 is TGTGCCAGCAGTGAAGCAAGCGACCGAACTGAAGCTTTCTTT.

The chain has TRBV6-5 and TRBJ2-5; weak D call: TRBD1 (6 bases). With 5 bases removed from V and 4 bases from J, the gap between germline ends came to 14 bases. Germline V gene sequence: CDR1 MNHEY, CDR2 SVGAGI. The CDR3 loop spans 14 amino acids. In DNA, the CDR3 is TGTGCCAGCAGTACAGGGTCCCTCGGAGAGACCCAGTACTTC. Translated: CASSTGSLGETQYF.

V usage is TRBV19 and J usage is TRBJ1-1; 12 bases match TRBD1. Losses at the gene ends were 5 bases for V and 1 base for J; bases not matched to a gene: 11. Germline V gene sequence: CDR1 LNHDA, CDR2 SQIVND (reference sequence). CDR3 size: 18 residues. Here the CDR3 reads CASSPYGTGGYGNTEAFF. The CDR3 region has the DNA TGTGCCAGTAGTCCCTATGGGACAGGGGGCTATGGGAACACTGAAGCTTTCTTT.

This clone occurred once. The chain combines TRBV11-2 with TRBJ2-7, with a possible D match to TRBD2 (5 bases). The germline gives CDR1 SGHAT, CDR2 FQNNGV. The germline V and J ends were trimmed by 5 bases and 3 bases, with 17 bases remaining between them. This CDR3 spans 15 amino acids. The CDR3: CASSATGWLFYEQYF. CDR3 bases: TGTGCCAGCAGCGCGACGGGGTGGTTATTCTACGAGCAGTACTTC.

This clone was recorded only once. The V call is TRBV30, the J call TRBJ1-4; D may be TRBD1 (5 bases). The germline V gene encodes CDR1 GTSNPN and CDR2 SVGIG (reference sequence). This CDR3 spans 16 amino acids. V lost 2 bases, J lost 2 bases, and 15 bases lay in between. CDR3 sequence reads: CAWSFGGTITNEKLFF. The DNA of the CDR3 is TGTGCCTGGAGTTTTGGGGGGACTATCACTAATGAAAAACTGTTTTTT.

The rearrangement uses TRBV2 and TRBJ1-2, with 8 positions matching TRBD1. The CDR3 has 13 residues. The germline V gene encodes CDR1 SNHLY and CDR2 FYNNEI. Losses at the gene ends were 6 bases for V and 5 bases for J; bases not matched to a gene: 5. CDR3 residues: CASRGQAMYGYTF. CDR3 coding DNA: TGTGCCAGCAGGGGACAGGCTATGTATGGCTACACCTTC.

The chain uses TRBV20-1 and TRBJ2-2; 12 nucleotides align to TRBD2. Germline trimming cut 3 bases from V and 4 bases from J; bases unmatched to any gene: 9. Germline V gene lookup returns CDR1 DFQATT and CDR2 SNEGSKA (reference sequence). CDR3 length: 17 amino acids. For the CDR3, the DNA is TGCAGTGCTAGTACCGCACTAGCGGGGGGTTTCACCGGGGAGCTGTTTTTT. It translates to CSASTALAGGFTGELFF.

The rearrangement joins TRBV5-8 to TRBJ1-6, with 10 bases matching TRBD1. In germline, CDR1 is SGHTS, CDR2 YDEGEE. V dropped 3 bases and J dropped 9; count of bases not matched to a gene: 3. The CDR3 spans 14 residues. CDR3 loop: CASSSTGGGSPLHF. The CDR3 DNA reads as TGTGCCAGCAGCTCGACAGGGGGCGGTTCACCCCTCCACTTT.

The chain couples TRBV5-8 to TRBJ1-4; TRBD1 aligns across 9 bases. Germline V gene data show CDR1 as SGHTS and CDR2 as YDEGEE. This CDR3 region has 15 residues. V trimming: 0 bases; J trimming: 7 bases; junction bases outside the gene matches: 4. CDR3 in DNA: TGTGCCAGCAGCTTGGGACAGGGGGAGGTTGAAAAACTGTTTTTT. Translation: CASSLGQGEVEKLFF.

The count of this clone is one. CDR3 nucleotide sequence: TGTGCCAGCAGCTTAAATTTAGCGGGGCCCGGGGAGACCCAGTACTTC. Amino acid sequence: CASSLNLAGPGETQYF. The chain employs TRBV7-9 and TRBJ2-5; 8 nucleotides align to TRBD2. Germline trimming cut 2 bases from V and 5 bases from J; bases unmatched to any gene: 10. CDR1 SEHNR and CDR2 FQNEAQ come from the germline V gene (reference sequence). This CDR3 contains 16 residues.

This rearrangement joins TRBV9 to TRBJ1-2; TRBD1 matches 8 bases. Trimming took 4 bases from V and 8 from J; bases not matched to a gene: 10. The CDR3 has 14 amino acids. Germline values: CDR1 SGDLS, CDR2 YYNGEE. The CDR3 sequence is CASSLGQGLRGYTF. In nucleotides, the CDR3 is TGTGCCAGCAGCCTAGGACAGGGTCTGCGGGGCTACACCTTC.

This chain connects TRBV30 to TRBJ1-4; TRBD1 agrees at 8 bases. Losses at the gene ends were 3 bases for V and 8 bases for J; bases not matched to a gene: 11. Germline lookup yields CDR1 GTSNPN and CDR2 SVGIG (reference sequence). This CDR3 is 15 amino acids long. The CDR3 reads CAWSKTTGASEKLFF. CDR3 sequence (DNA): TGTGCCTGGAGCAAAACGACAGGGGCCTCCGAAAAACTGTTTTTT.

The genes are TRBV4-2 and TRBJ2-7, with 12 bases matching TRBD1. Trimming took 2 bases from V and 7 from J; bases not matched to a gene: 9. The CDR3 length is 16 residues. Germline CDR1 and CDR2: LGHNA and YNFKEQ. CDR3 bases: TGTGCCAGCAGCCAATCTTCGGGACAGGGGGCAAGAGAGCAGTACTTC. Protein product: CASSQSSGQGAREQYF.

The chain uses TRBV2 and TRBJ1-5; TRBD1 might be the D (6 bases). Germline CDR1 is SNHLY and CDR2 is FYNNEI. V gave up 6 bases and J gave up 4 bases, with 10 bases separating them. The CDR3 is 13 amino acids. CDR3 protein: CASRAGENQPQHF. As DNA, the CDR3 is TGTGCCAGCAGAGCAGGGGAAAATCAGCCCCAGCATTTT.

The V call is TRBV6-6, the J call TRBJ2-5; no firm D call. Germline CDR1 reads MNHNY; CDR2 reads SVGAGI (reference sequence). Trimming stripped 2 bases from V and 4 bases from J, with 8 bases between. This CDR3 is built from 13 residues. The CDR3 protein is CASSYGLVETQYF. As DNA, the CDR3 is TGTGCCAGCAGTTACGGGCTTGTAGAGACCCAGTACTTC.

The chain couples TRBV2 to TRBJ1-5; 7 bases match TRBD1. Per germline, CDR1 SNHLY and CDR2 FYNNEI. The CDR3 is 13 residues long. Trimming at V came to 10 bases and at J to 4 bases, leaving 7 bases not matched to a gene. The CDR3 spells CATKGQRNQPQHF. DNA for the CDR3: TGTGCCACCAAGGGACAGCGAAATCAGCCCCAGCATTTT.